This T cell receptor (beta chain) was captured by sequencing in a study of control samples from healthy donors and cancer patients. Clones were read by immunoSEQ multiplex PCR, and TCRdb kept only the in-frame ones, dropping some. The table has about 80,000 clones, roughly 89% seen once; the top ten hold less than 7%. Trimming took off 3 bases at V and 1 base at J, with 12 bases between the two ends. Germline assignment: CDR1 WNHNN and CDR2 SYGVQD (reference sequence). The CDR3 contains 15 residues. Sequenced sample: blood. The chain couples TRBV10-1 to TRBJ1-1; TRBD1 might be the D (6 bases). This TCR came from a man in his fifties in good health. CDR3 loop: CASSDPGQSNTEAFF. In DNA, the CDR3 is TGCGCCAGCAGTGATCCGGGACAATCGAACACTGAAGCTTTCTTT.